What follows are 5 T cell receptor beta chains derived from one specimen sequenced in a study of CD8+CD57+ T cells in acquired aplastic anemia. TCR beta VDJ combinations and CDR3 sequences were profiled from genomic DNA. TCRdb reanalysed the reads using MiXCR and keeps one entry per CDR3 protein. The sample holds over 100,000 distinct CDR3 sequences; more than 35% are singletons and the top ten take roughly 8.9%. Sequenced: sorted CD4+, CD8+, or CD8+CD57+ T cells (not recorded which) from PBMCs. The source of these receptors is a human donor in good health, serving as a control.

This clonotype was seen a few times. In DNA form, the CDR3 reads TGCAGTGCTAGAGGACCTGACGGGGTGGACACTGAAGCTTTCTTT. Translation gives CSARGPDGVDTEAFF. The gene calls are TRBV20-1 and TRBJ1-1; D gene unclear. This CDR3 has 15 residues. V gave up 1 base and J gave up 3 bases, with 15 bases separating them. CDR1 is DFQATT, CDR2 SNEGSKA, per germline (reference sequence).

The chain employs TRBV10-3 and TRBJ2-7; 8 nucleotides line up with TRBD2. The CDR3 covers 14 residues. Germline V gives CDR1 ENHRY, CDR2 SYGVKD. The V segment lost 5 bases and the J segment 6 bases; nucleotides outside the gene matches: 9. CDR3 in amino acids: CAISPRSGAGEQYF. In DNA form, the CDR3 reads TGTGCCATCAGTCCTCGTAGCGGGGCAGGCGAGCAGTACTTC.

This clonotype came up once. This chain links TRBV9 with TRBJ1-1; unclear D gene. Per the germline V gene, CDR1 is SGDLS and CDR2 is YYNGEE. There are 12 residues in the CDR3. V lost 3 bases and J 0 bases, leaving 3 bases between the germline ends. CDR3 region: CASSEVNTEAFF. CDR3 coding DNA: TGTGCCAGCAGCGAGGTGAACACTGAAGCTTTCTTT.

This clonotype was recorded at least ten times. The chain combines TRBV29-1 with TRBJ2-5; 9 positions agree with TRBD1. This CDR3 has 14 residues. Germline V gene sequence: CDR1 SQVTM, CDR2 ANQGSEA. V dropped 0 bases and J dropped 9; count of bases not matched to a gene: 8. The CDR3 loop is CSVEDQGTGMAQYF. For the CDR3, the DNA is TGCAGCGTTGAAGATCAAGGGACAGGGATGGCCCAGTACTTC.

The table lists this clonotype with many counts. This chain joins TRBV5-1 and TRBJ2-5; 7 bases line up with TRBD2. CDR3 length equals 15 residues. V dropped 2 bases and J dropped 2; count of bases not matched to a gene: 6. The germline V gene has CDR1 SGHRS and CDR2 YFSETQ. The chain's CDR3 is CASSFGQRGQETQYF. For the CDR3, the DNA is TGCGCCAGCAGCTTTGGCCAGCGGGGACAAGAGACCCAGTACTTC.